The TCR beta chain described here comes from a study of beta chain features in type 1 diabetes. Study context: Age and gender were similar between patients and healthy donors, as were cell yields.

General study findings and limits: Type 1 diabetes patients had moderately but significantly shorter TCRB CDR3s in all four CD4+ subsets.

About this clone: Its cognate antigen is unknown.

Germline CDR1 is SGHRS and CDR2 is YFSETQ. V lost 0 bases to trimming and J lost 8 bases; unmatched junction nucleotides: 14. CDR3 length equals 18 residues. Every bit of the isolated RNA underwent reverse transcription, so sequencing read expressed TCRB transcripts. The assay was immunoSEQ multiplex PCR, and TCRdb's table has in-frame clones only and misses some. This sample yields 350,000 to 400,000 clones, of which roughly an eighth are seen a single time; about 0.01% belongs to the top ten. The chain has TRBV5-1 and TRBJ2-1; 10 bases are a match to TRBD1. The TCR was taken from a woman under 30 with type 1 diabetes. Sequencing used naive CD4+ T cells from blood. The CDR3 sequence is CASSLGPSGDRGFDEQFF. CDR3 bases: TGCGCCAGCAGCTTGGGCCCGTCTGGGGACAGGGGCTTCGATGAGCAGTTCTTC.